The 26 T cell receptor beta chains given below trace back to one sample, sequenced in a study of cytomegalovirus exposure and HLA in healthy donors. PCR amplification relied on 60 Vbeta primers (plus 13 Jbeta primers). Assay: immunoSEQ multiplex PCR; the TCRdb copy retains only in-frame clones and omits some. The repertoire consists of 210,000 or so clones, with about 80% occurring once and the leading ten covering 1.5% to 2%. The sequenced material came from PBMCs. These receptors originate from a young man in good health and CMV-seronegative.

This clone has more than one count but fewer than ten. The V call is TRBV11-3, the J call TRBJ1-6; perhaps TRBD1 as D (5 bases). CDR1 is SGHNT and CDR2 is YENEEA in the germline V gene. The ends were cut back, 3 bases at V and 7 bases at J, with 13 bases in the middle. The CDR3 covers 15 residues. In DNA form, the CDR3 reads TGTGCCAGCAGCTTGATGACAGCCACCAATTCACCCCTCCACTTT. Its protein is CASSLMTATNSPLHF.

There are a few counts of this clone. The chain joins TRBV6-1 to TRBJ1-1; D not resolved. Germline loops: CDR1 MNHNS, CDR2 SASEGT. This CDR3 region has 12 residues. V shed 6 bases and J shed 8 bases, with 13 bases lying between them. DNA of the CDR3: TGTGCCAGCAGGGAGTGGCGGTCAGAAGCTTTCTTT. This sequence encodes CASREWRSEAFF.

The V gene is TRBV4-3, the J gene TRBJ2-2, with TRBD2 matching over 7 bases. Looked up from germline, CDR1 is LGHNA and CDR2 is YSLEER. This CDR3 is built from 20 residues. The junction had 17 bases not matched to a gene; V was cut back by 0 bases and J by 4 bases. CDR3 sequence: CASSQDPIVLAEGSTGELFF. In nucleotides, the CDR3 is TGCGCCAGCAGCCAAGACCCGATAGTGCTAGCGGAGGGTTCCACCGGGGAGCTGTTTTTT.

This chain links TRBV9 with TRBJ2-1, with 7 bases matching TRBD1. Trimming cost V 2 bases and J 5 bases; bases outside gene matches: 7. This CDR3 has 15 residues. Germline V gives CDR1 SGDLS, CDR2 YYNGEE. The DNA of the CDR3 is TGTGCCAGCAGCGTCTACAGGGGTGCGGACAATGAGCAGTTCTTC. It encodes CASSVYRGADNEQFF.

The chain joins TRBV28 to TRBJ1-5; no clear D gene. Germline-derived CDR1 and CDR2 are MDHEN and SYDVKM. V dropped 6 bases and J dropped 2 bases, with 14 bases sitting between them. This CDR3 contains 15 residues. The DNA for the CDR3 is TGTGCCAGCAGGAATACAGCGAGGGGCAATCAGCCCCAGCATTTT. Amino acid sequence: CASRNTARGNQPQHF.

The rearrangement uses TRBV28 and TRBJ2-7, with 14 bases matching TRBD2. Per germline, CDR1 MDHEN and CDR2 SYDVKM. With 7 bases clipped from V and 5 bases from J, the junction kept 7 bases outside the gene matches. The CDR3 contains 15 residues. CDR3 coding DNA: TGTGCCAGCACCCTAGGGGGACTAGCGGGAGACGAGCAGTACTTC. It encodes CASTLGGLAGDEQYF.

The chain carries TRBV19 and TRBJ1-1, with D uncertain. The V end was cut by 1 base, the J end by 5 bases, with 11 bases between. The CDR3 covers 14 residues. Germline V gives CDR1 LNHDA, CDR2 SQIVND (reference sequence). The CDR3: CASSIAPPGTEAFF. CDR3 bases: TGTGCCAGTAGTATAGCTCCCCCGGGGACTGAAGCTTTCTTT.

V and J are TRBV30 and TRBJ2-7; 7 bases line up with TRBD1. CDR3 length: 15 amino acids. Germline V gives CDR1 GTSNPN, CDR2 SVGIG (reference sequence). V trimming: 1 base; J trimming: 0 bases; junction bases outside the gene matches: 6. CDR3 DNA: TGTGCCTGGAGTGCCGGGACAGTAAGCTCCTACGAGCAGTACTTC. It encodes CAWSAGTVSSYEQYF. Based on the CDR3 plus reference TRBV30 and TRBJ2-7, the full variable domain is SQTIHQWPATLVQPVGSPLSLECTVEGTSNPNLYWYRQAAGRGLQLLFYSVGIGQISSEVPQNLSASRPQDRQFILSSKKLLLSDSGFYLCAWSAGTVSSYEQYFGPGTRLTVT.

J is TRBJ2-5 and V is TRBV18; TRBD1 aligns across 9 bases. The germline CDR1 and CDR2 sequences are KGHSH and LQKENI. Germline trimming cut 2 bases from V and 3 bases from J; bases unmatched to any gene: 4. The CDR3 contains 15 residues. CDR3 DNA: TGTGCCAGCTCACCAGAGGGACAGGGAGAAGAGACCCAGTACTTC. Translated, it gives CASSPEGQGEETQYF.

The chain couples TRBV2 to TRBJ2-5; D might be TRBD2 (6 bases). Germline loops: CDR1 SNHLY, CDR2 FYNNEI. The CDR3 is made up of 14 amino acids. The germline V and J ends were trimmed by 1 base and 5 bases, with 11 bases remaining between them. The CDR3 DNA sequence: TGTGCCAGCAGTGAAGGAGGCGGGACCGAGACCCAGTACTTC. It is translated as CASSEGGGTETQYF. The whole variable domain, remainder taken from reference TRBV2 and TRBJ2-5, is EPEVTQTPSHQVTQMGQEVILRCVPISNHLYFYWYRQILGQKVEFLVSFYNNEISEKSEIFDDQFSVERPDGSNFTLKIRSTKLEDSAMYFCASSEGGGTETQYFGPGTRLLVL.

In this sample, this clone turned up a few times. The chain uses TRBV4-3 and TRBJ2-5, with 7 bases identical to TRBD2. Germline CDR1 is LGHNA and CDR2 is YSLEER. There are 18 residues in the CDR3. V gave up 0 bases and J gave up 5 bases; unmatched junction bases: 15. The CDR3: CASSQELLGEGMGETQYF. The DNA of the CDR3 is TGCGCCAGCAGCCAAGAGCTGCTGGGGGAGGGGATGGGTGAGACCCAGTACTTC.

DNA of the CDR3: TGTGCCAGCAGCTTAATGGCTAGCTCTGTCGAGCAGTACTTC. Translating gives CASSLMASSVEQYF. V usage is TRBV11-2 and J usage is TRBJ2-7, with D perhaps TRBD2 (5 bases). The CDR3 extends over 14 amino acids. From germline, CDR1 is SGHAT and CDR2 FQNNGV. Trimming removed 2 bases at V and 6 bases at J, with 14 bases between.

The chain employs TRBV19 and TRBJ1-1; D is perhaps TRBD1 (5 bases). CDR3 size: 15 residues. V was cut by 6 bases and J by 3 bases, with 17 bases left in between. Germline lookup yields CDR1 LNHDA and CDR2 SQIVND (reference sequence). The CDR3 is CASRMMGGVDTEAFF. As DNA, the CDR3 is TGTGCCAGTAGGATGATGGGGGGAGTGGACACTGAAGCTTTCTTT.

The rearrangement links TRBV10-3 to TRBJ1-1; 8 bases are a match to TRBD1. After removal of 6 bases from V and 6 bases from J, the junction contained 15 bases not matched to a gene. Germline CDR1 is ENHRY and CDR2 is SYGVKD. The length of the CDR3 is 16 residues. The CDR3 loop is CAISRTTPGTGSEAFF. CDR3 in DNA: TGTGCCATCAGCCGGACTACTCCGGGGACAGGCTCTGAAGCTTTCTTT.

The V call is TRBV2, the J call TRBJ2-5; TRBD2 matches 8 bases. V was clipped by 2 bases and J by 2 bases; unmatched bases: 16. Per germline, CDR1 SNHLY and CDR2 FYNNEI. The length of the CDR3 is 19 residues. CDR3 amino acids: CASSEFFPLGSGGQETQYF. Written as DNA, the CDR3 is TGTGCCAGCAGTGAATTTTTTCCCTTGGGGAGCGGGGGACAAGAGACCCAGTACTTC. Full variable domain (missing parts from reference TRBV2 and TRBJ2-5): EPEVTQTPSHQVTQMGQEVILRCVPISNHLYFYWYRQILGQKVEFLVSFYNNEISEKSEIFDDQFSVERPDGSNFTLKIRSTKLEDSAMYFCASSEFFPLGSGGQETQYFGPGTRLLVL.

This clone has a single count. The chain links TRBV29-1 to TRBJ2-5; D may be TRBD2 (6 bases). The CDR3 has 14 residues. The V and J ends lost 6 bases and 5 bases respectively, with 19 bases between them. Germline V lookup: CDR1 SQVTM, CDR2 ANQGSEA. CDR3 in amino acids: CSVILGRLQETQYF. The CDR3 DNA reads TGCAGCGTAATCTTGGGGAGGCTCCAGGAGACCCAGTACTTC. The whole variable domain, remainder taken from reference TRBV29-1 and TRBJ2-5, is SAVISQKPSRDICQRGTSLTIQCQVDSQVTMMFWYRQQPGQSLTLIATANQGSEATYESGFVIDKFPISRPNLTFSTLTVSNMSPEDSSIYLCSVILGRLQETQYFGPGTRLLVL.

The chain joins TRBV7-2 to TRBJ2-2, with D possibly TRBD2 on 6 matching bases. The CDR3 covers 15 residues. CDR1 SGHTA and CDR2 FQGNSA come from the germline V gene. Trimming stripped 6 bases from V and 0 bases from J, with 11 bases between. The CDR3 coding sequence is TGTGCCAGCAGGCCTGGAGGGGCGAACACCGGGGAGCTGTTTTTT. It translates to CASRPGGANTGELFF.

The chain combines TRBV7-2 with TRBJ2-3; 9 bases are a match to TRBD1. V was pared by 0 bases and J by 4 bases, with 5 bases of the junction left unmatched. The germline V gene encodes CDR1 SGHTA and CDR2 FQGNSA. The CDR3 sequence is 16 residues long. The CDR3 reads CASSLAPRDRADTQYF. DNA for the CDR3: TGTGCCAGCAGCTTAGCGCCCCGGGACAGGGCAGATACGCAGTATTTT.

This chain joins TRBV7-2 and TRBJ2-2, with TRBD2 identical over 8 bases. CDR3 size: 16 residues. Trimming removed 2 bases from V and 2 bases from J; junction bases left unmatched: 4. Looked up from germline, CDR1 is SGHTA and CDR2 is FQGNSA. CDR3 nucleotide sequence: TGTGCCAGCAGCTTAATCGGGGGGGATAACACCGGGGAGCTGTTTTTT. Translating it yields CASSLIGGDNTGELFF.

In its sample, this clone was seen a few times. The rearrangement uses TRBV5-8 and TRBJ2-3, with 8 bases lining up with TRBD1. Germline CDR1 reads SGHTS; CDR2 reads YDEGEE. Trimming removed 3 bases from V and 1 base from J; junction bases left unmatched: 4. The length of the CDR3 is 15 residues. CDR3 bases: TGTGCCAGCAGCTCAGGGGGCGCCGGCACAGATACGCAGTATTTT. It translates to CASSSGGAGTDTQYF.

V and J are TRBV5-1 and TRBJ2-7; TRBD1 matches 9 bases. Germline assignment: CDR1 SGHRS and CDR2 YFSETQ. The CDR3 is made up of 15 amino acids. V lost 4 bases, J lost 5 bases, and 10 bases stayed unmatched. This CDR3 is CASSLSRDRADEQYF. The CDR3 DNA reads TGCGCCAGCAGCCTATCCCGGGACAGGGCCGACGAGCAGTACTTC.

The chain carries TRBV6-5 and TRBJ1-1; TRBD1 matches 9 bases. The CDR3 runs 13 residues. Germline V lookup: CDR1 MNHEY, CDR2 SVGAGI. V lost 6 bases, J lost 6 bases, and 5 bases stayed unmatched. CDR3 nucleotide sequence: TGTGCCAGCAGACCTACAGGGGGCGCTGAAGCTTTCTTT. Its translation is CASRPTGGAEAFF.

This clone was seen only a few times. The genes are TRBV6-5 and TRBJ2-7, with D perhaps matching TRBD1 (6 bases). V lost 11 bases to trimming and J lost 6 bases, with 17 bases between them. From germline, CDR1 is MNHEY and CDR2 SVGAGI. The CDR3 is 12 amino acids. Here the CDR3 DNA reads TGTGCCTCCTCAGGGGCCTCGGGCGAGCAGTACTTC. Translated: CASSGASGEQYF.

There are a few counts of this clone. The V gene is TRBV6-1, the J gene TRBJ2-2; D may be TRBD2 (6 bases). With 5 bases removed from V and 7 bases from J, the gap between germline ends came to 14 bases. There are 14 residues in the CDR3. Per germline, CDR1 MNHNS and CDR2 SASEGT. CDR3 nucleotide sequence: TGTGCCAGCAGTCGGGACTCTCATAGCGGGGAGCTGTTTTTT. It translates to CASSRDSHSGELFF.

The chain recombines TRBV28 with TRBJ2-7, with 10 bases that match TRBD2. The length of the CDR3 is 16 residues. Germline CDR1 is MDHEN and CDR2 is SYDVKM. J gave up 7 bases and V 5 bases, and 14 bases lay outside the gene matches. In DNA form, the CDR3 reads TGTGCCAGCAGTCCCCACTCGGCTAGCGGGAGTCGGGAGCAGTACTTC. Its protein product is CASSPHSASGSREQYF.

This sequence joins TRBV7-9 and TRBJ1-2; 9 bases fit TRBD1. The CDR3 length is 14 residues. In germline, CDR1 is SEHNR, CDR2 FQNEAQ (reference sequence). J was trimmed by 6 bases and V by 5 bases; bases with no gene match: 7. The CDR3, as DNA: TGTGCCAGCAGCCTAGGACAGGGGTTCGATGGCTACACCTTC. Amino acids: CASSLGQGFDGYTF.